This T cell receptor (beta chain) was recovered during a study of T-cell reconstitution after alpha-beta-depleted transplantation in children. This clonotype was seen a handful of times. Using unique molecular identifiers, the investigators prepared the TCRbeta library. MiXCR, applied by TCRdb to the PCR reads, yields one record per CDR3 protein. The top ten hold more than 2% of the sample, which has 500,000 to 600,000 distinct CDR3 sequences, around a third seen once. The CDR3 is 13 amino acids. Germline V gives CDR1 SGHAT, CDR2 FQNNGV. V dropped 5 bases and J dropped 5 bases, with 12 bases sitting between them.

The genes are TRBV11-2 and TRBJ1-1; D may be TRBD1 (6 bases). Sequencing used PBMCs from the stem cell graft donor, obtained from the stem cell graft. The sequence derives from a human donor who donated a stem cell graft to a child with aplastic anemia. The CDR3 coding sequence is TGTGCCAGCAGCGTCACAGGGCGAACTGAAGCTTTCTTT. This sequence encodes CASSVTGRTEAFF.